This TCR beta chain was identified during a study of T cells in Graves' hyperthyroidism and ophthalmopathy. CDR3 length: 15 amino acids. The ends were cut back, 6 bases at V and 5 bases at J, with 19 bases in the middle. The germline CDR1 and CDR2 sequences are SNHLY and FYNNEI. Template material for amplifying TCR beta CDR3 regions consisted of RNA transcripts. A first-round RT-PCR of the TCR CDR3 used the HTBI primer set. TCRdb analysed the multiplex PCR reads with MiXCR anew, one entry per CDR3 protein. The sample shows more than 300,000 distinct CDR3 sequences, less than 20% of them seen only once.

This sequence originates from a man between 18 and 35 years old with Graves' ophthalmopathy. The chain links TRBV2 to TRBJ1-1, with D possibly TRBD1 on 6 matching bases. Sample: blood. CDR3 region: CASRASQGLRTEAFF. CDR3 DNA sequence: TGTGCCAGCAGGGCCTCACAGGGATTAAGGACTGAAGCTTTCTTT.